This T cell receptor beta chain was obtained from a study of PD-1 blockade in classical Hodgkin lymphoma. Study-level results: Newly diagnosed patients reportedly had lower baseline TCR diversity than healthy donors.

The CDR3 length is 14 residues. V was trimmed by 3 bases and J by 5 bases, leaving 12 bases between them. CDR1 MNHEY and CDR2 SMNVEV come from the germline V gene (reference sequence). Only in-frame clones appear in the TCRdb table, and some are missing; sequencing was by immunoSEQ multiplex PCR. The sample has about 1,200 clones, approximately 84% seen once; the top ten hold 55% to 70%. With regard to this clone: Antigen unknown.

Exposure to brentuximab vedotin varied, and each patient had relapsed following autologous stem cell transplantation. The sample consisted of peripheral blood mononuclear cells (PBMCs), taken at baseline. V gene TRBV27 combines with J gene TRBJ2-3; no firm D call. The sequence derives from a human donor with classical Hodgkin lymphoma. The CDR3: CASSFGYRGDTQYF. As DNA, the CDR3 is TGTGCCAGCAGTTTTGGATACAGAGGAGATACGCAGTATTTT.